The 12 T cell receptor beta chains reported below all come from one sample, sequenced in a study of cytomegalovirus exposure and HLA in healthy donors. 60 Vbeta and 13 Jbeta primers were used in PCR. Measured with immunoSEQ multiplex PCR; TCRdb has only the in-frame clones, and not every one. The repertoire has about 150,000 clones, roughly 66% of them found once; the top ten carry approximately 1.8%. Input material: PBMCs. All receptors come from a woman aged 18 to 35 in good health and CMV-seronegative.

This clone occurred a few times. The V and J genes are TRBV19 and TRBJ1-3, with D maybe TRBD1 (5 bases). From germline, CDR1 is LNHDA and CDR2 SQIVND (reference sequence). Trimming removed 5 bases at V and 5 bases at J, with 16 bases between. The CDR3 totals 15 residues. CDR3 DNA sequence: TGTGCCAGTAGTCTAGCTCCAGGGCCACGAAACACCATATATTTT. Its translation: CASSLAPGPRNTIYF.

This clone was observed a handful of times. The genes are TRBV11-3 and TRBJ2-5; TRBD2 agrees at 7 bases. CDR3 length: 15 residues. J gave up 4 bases and V 0 bases, and 5 bases lay outside the gene matches. Looked up from germline, CDR1 is SGHNT and CDR2 is YENEEA. The CDR3 DNA is TGTGCCAGCAGCTTAGAAGGACTAGGAGGAGAGACCCAGTACTTC. It translates to CASSLEGLGGETQYF. Based on the CDR3 plus reference TRBV11-3 and TRBJ2-5, the full variable domain is EAGVVQSPRYKIIEKKQPVAFWCNPISGHNTLYWYLQNLGQGPELLIRYENEEAVDDSQLPKDRFSAERLKGVDSTLKIQPAELGDSAVYLCASSLEGLGGETQYFGPGTRLLVL.

This clone was observed a few times. DNA for the CDR3: TGTGCCAGCAGCTTACGCTCAGGTGCAGATACGCAGTATTTT. As protein: CASSLRSGADTQYF. The chain couples TRBV7-3 to TRBJ2-3; D gene unclear. The germline V and J ends were trimmed by 2 bases and 4 bases, with 10 bases remaining between them. This CDR3 spans 14 amino acids. Looked up from germline, CDR1 is SGHTA and CDR2 is FQGTGA.

This clone showed up just a few times. This chain uses TRBV5-4 with TRBJ1-4, with D tentatively TRBD1 (6 bases). The V and J ends lost 0 bases and 3 bases respectively, with 9 bases between them. Germline V gene sequence: CDR1 SGHNT, CDR2 YYREEE (reference sequence). This CDR3 has 15 amino acids. The CDR3 region has the DNA TGTGCCAGCAGCTTGGAACAGGGACCTAATGAAAAACTGTTTTTT. Translating it yields CASSLEQGPNEKLFF.

The chain carries TRBV18 and TRBJ2-1; TRBD2 aligns across 9 bases. Per germline, CDR1 KGHSH and CDR2 LQKENI. This CDR3 comprises 16 residues. The ends lost 3 bases at V and 4 bases at J; junction bases unmatched: 7. The CDR3, as DNA: TGTGCCAGCTCACCTGTAGCGGGAGATCTGTACAATGAGCAGTTCTTC. Protein: CASSPVAGDLYNEQFF.

In this sample, this clone turned up a few times. The chain combines TRBV27 with TRBJ1-1, with D perhaps TRBD1 (6 bases). The V end lost 10 bases, the J end lost 6 bases, and 15 bases lay between the germline ends. The CDR3 has 12 residues. Germline loops: CDR1 MNHEY, CDR2 SMNVEV (reference sequence). CDR3 coding DNA: TGTGCCACCAAGGGGGGGACCTCTGAAGCTTTCTTT. Translation: CATKGGTSEAFF.

V usage is TRBV10-3 and J usage is TRBJ1-3, with a tentative D call TRBD1 (6 bases). Per germline, CDR1 ENHRY and CDR2 SYGVKD. CDR3 size: 14 residues. Trimming took off 10 bases at V and 2 bases at J, with 15 bases between the two ends. CDR3: CATSNQGTGNTIYF. The CDR3 region has the DNA TGTGCCACCTCAAACCAGGGGACTGGAAACACCATATATTTT.

V and J are TRBV7-6 and TRBJ2-1, with TRBD2 matching 15 bases. The V gene's germline CDR1 is SGHVS and CDR2 FNYEAQ. The CDR3 has 16 residues. With V trimmed by 5 bases and J by 8 bases, 7 bases remained unmatched. CDR3: CASSLSGTSGGHEQFF. The CDR3 DNA sequence: TGTGCCAGCAGCCTTTCCGGGACTAGCGGGGGGCATGAGCAGTTCTTC.

The J gene is TRBJ1-5, the V gene TRBV5-5; a possible D gene is TRBD1 (6 bases). Germline assignment: CDR1 SGHKS and CDR2 YYEKEE (reference sequence). The CDR3 runs to 18 residues. The germline V and J ends were trimmed by 2 bases and 0 bases, with 18 bases remaining between them. The CDR3 is CASSLSGHGGNSNQPQHF. Here the CDR3 DNA reads TGTGCCAGCAGCTTATCGGGACACGGGGGGAATAGCAATCAGCCCCAGCATTTT.

V gene TRBV19 combines with J gene TRBJ1-4; maybe TRBD1 (5 bases). CDR3 length: 15 amino acids. Trimming removed 5 bases at V and 8 bases at J, with 18 bases between. CDR1 and CDR2 from the germline V gene are LNHDA and SQIVND (reference sequence). The DNA of the CDR3 is TGTGCCAGTAGTCCCGATTCGGGGGTGAGGGAAAAACTGTTTTTT. It translates to CASSPDSGVREKLFF.

This chain connects TRBV19 to TRBJ1-1; maybe TRBD1 (6 bases). The CDR3 loop spans 13 amino acids. The V gene lost 6 bases and the J gene lost 2 bases, with 10 bases spanning the gap. Per the germline V gene, CDR1 is LNHDA and CDR2 is SQIVND (reference sequence). CDR3 nucleotides: TGTGCCAGTAGGGACAGCTCCAACACTGAAGCTTTCTTT. Protein: CASRDSSNTEAFF.

The V call is TRBV14, the J call TRBJ2-2, with 11 bases fitting TRBD2. The ends lost 4 bases at V and 5 bases at J; junction bases unmatched: 3. Germline V CDR1 and CDR2: SGHDN, FVKESK. CDR3 length: 15 amino acids. The CDR3 spells CASSPRLAGTGELFF. The DNA for the CDR3 is TGTGCCAGCAGCCCCCGACTAGCGGGGACCGGGGAGCTGTTTTTT. Full variable domain (missing parts from reference TRBV14 and TRBJ2-2): EAGVTQFPSHSVIEKGQTVTLRCDPISGHDNLYWYRRVMGKEIKFLLHFVKESKQDESGMPNNRFLAERTGGTYSTLKVQPAELEDSGVYFCASSPRLAGTGELFFGEGSRLTVL.